This TCR beta chain was identified in a study of early T cells in non-severe SARS-CoV-2 infection. Each CDR3 protein gets one entry after TCRdb re-called the 5' RACE reads with MiXCR. The profile shows approximately 120,000 distinct CDR3 sequences, under 15% of them singletons. This CDR3 comprises 14 residues. Trimming stripped 1 base from V and 5 bases from J, with 9 bases between. Germline assignment: CDR1 MGHRA and CDR2 YSYEKL. This clonotype was counted between two and nine times. The rearrangement joins TRBV4-1 to TRBJ2-1; D uncertain. The material sequenced was whole blood. The TCR comes from an adult who was a healthcare worker with PCR-confirmed SARS-CoV-2 infection or an uninfected control (not recorded which). The CDR3 reads CASSQVSRHNEQFF. The CDR3 nucleotides are TGCGCCAGCAGCCAAGTCAGCAGGCACAATGAGCAGTTCTTC.